The present T cell receptor beta chain was sequenced within a study of radiotherapy plus CTLA-4 blockade in lung cancer (dated by TCRdb to the late 2010s). For the study in its entirety: Among the enrolled patients, roughly 17% had an objective response, and less than 40% reached disease control. Overall results and qualifications from the work: After treatment with radiotherapy and ipilimumab, TCR clones that came from tumors expanded in the peripheral blood. The strongest predictors of response were reported to be early dynamic shifts in blood T cell clones along with a rise in serum interferon-beta following radiation.

The study evaluated CTLA-4 blockade (ipilimumab) given together with focal radiation therapy in patients who had chemo-refractory metastatic non-small-cell lung cancer. Receptor amplification or capture employed the immunoSEQ multiplex PCR assay. TCRdb stores this immuneACCESS table with in-frame sequences only. Part of the clones is absent; in the studies checked, under half of the shortfall reflects unresolved V genes, and no reason is known for the rest. The sample records around 40,000 clones, under 80% of which are singletons. Clones ranked in the top ten supply 8.5% to 10% of the sample. The CDR3 measures 13 amino acids from cysteine to phenylalanine. Solely the CDR3 DNA is kept, with 39 bases framed from the first base. In the germline V gene, CDR1 corresponds to KGHSH and CDR2 to LQKENI. V is clipped by 3 bases and J by 13 bases, and the sequence between their germline boundaries is 16 bases long.

This clone was seen only once. The antigen it recognizes is unknown. No much larger clone is present one base from it, and per-base qualities are unavailable. This sequence was found in a human donor with non-small cell lung cancer who had stable disease on radiotherapy plus ipilimumab. The chain couples TRBV18 to TRBJ2-1; TRBD1 is perhaps the D gene, given 6 matching bases. The sequenced sample was peripheral blood, obtained from a patient treated with radiotherapy plus ipilimumab. Here is the DNA: TGTGCCAGCTCACCTAATACAGGGTCCGGTCAGTTCTTC. It is translated as CASSPNTGSGQFF.